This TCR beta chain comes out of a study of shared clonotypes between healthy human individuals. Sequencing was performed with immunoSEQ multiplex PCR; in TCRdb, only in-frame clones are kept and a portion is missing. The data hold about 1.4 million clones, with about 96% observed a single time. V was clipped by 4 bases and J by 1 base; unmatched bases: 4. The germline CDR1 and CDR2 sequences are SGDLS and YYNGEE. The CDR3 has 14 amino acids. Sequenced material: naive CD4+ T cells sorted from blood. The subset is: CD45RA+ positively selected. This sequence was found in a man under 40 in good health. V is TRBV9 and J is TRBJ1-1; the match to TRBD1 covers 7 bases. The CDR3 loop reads CASSTTGRNTEAFF. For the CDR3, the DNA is TGTGCCAGCAGCACGACAGGGAGGAACACTGAAGCTTTCTTT.